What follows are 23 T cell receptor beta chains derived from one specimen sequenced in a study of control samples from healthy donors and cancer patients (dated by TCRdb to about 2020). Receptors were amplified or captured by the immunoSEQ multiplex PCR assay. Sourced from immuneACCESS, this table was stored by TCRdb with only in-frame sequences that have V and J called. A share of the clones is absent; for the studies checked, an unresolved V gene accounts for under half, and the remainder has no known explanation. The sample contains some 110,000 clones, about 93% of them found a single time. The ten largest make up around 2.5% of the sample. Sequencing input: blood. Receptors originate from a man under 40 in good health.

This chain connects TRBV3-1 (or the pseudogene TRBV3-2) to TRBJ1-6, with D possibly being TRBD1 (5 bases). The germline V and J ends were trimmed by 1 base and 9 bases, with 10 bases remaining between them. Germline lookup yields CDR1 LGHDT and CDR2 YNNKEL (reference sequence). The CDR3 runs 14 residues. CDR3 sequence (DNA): TGTGCCAGCAGCCAAGGCAGGGCGGGTTCACCCCTCCACTTT. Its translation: CASSQGRAGSPLHF.

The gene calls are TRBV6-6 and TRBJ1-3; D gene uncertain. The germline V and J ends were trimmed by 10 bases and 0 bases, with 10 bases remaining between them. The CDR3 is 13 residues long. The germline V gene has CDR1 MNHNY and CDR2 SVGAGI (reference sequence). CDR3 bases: TGTGCCACTCACGGCGGCTCTGGAAACACCATATATTTT. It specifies CATHGGSGNTIYF.

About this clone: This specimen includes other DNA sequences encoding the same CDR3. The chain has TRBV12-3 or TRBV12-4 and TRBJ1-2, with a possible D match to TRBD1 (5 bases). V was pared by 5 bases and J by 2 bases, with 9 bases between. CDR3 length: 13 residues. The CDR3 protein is CASSPTVNYGYTF. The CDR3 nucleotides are TGTGCCAGCAGTCCGACAGTGAACTATGGCTACACCTTC.

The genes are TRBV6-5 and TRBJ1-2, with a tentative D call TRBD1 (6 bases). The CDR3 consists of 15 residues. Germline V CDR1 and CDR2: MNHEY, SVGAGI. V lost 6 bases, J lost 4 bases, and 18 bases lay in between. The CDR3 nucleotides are TGTGCCAGCAGCAACACCGGGACACCATTCTATGGCTACACCTTC. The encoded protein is CASSNTGTPFYGYTF.

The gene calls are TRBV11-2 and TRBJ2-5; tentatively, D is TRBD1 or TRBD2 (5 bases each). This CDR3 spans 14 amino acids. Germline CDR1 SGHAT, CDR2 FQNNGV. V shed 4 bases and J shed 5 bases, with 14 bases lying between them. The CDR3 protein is CASSSSLGTETQYF. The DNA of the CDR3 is TGTGCCAGCAGCTCCTCGTTGGGGACGGAGACCCAGTACTTC.

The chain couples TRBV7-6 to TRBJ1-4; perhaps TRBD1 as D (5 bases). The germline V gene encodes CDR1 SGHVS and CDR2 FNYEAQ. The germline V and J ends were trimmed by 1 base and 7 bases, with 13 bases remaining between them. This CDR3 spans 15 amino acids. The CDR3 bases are TGTGCCAGCAGCTTAGGAGGGGCGAGGAGTGAAAAACTGTTTTTT. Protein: CASSLGGARSEKLFF.

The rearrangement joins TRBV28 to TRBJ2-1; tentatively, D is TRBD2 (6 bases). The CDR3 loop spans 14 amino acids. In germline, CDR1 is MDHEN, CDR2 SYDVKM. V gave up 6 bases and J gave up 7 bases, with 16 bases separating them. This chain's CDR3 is CASSNPGLLNEQFF. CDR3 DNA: TGTGCCAGCAGCAATCCGGGACTTTTAAATGAGCAGTTCTTC.

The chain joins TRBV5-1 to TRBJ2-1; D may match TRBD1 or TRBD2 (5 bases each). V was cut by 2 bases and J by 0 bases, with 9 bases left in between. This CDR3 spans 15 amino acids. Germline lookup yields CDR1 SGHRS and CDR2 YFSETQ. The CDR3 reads CASSFGTGSYNEQFF. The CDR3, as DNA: TGCGCCAGCAGCTTCGGGACGGGCTCCTACAATGAGCAGTTCTTC.

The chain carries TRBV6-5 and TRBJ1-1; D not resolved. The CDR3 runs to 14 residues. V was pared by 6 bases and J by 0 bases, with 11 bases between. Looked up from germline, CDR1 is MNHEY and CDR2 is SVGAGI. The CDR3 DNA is TGTGCCAGCAGGACGACCCTCATGAACACTGAAGCTTTCTTT. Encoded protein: CASRTTLMNTEAFF.

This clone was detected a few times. The CDR3 DNA is TGTGCCAGCAGGAGACTAGGGGGTACCGGGGAGCTGTTTTTT. The encoded protein is CASRRLGGTGELFF. The chain employs TRBV7-2 and TRBJ2-2; D assignment may be TRBD1 or TRBD2 (6 bases each). There are 14 residues in the CDR3. Trimming pared 6 bases from V and 5 bases from J, leaving 13 bases between. The germline V gene encodes CDR1 SGHTA and CDR2 FQGNSA.

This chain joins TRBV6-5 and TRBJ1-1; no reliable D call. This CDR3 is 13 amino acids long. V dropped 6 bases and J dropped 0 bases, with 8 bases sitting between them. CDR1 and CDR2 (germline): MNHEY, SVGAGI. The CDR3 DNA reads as TGTGCCAGCAGCTCTAATATGAACACTGAAGCTTTCTTT. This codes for CASSSNMNTEAFF.

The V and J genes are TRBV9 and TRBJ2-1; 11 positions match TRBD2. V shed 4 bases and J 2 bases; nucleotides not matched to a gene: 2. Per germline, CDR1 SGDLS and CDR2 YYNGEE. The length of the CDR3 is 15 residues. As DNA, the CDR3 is TGTGCCAGCAGCCGTAGCGGGGGGGCCTACAATGAGCAGTTCTTC. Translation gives CASSRSGGAYNEQFF.

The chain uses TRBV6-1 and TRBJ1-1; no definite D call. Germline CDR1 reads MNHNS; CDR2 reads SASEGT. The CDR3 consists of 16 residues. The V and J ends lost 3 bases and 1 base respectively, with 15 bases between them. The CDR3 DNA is TGTGCCAGCAGTGATAGGAGGAGGACGGGGAACACTGAAGCTTTCTTT. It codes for CASSDRRRTGNTEAFF.

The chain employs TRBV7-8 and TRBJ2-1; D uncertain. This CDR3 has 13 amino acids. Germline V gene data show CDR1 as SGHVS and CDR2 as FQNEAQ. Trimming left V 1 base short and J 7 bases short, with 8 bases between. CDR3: CASSLGVANEQFF. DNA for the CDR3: TGTGCCAGCAGCTTAGGGGTGGCTAATGAGCAGTTCTTC.

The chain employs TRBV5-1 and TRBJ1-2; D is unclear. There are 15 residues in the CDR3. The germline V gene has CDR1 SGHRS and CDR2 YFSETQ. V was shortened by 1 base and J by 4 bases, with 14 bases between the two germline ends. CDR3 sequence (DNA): TGCGCCAGCAGCTTGAACCCCTCACTGCTCTATGGCTACACCTTC. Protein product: CASSLNPSLLYGYTF.

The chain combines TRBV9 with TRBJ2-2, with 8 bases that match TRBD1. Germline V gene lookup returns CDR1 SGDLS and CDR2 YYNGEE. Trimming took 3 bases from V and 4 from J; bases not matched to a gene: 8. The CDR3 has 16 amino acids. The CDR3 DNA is TGTGCCAGCAGCGAGGCCCAGGGGGCCGGCACCGGGGAGCTGTTTTTT. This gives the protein CASSEAQGAGTGELFF.

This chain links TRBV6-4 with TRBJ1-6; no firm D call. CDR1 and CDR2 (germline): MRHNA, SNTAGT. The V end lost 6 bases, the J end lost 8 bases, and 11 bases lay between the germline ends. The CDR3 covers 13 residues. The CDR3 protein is CASSVSLDSPLHF. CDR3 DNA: TGTGCCAGCAGCGTCTCCTTGGATTCACCCCTCCACTTT.

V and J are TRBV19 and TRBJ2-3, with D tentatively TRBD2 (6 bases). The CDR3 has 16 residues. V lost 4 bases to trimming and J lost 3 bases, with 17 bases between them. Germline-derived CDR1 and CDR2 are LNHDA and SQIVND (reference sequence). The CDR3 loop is CASSTPSAGRTDTQYF. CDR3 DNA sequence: TGTGCCAGTAGTACCCCTTCGGCGGGGAGAACAGATACGCAGTATTTT.

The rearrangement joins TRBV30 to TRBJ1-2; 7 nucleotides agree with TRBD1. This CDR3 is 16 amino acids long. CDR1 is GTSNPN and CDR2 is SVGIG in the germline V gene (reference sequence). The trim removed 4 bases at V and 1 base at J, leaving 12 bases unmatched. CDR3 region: CAWTRLQGLINYGYTF. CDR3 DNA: TGTGCCTGGACGAGGCTACAGGGGCTCATTAACTATGGCTACACCTTC.

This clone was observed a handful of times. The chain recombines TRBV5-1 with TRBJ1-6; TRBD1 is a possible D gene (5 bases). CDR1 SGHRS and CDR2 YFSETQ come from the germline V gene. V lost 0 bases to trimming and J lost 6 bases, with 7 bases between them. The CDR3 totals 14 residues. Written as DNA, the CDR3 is TGCGCCAGCAGCTTGGGAGGGACTAATTCACCCCTCCACTTT. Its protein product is CASSLGGTNSPLHF.

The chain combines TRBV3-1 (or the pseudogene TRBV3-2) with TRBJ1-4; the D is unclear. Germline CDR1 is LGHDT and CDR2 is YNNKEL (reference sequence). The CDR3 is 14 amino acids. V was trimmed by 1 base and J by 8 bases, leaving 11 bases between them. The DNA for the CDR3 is TGTGCCAGCAGCCAAGGACTCCGAAGGGAAAAACTGTTTTTT. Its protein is CASSQGLRREKLFF.

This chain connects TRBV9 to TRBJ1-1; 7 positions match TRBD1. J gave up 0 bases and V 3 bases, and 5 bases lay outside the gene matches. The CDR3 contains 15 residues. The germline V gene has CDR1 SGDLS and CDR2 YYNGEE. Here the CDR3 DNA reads TGTGCCAGCAGCGCGGGACAGACCTTGAACACTGAAGCTTTCTTT. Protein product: CASSAGQTLNTEAFF.

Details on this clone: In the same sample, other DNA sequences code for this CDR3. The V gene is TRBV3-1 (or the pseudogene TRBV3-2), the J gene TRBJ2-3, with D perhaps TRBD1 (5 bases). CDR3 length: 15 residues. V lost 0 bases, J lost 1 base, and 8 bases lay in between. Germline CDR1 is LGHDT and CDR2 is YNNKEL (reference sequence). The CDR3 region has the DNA TGTGCCAGCAGCCAAGATTTAGGGGGCACAGATACGCAGTATTTT. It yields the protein CASSQDLGGTDTQYF.